This T cell receptor beta chain originates from a study of CD8+ T cells in alopecia areata. Overall study: The tofacitinib course ran for 6 to 18 months and was followed by 6 months off drug.

Points from the study as a whole: Elevated clonality characterized lesional scalp relative to normal scalp, particularly in alopecia totalis/universalis.

Concerning this clone: Its antigen is unidentified.

cDNA serving as the sequencing template came from extracted, reverse transcribed RNA. Repertoires were generated with immunoSEQ multiplex PCR, while TCRdb's copy carries only in-frame clones and drops some. In the table there are over 85,000 clones, 60% to 65% of which are singletons. Treatment here: oral pan-JAK inhibitor, 5-10 mg twice daily. CDR1 and CDR2 from the germline V gene are MNHEY and SMNVEV (reference sequence). The CDR3 extends over 17 amino acids. V lost 4 bases, J lost 6 bases, and 22 bases lay in between. The clonotype was recovered from a human donor with alopecia areata. The material was CD8+ T cells sorted from blood, obtained at week 4, from a patient treated with tofacitinib. This chain uses TRBV27 with TRBJ1-5; D perhaps matches TRBD1 (6 bases). This chain's CDR3 is CASSSTDSGDYGQPQHF. As DNA, the CDR3 is TGTGCCAGCAGTTCGACGGACTCAGGGGATTATGGTCAGCCCCAGCATTTT.